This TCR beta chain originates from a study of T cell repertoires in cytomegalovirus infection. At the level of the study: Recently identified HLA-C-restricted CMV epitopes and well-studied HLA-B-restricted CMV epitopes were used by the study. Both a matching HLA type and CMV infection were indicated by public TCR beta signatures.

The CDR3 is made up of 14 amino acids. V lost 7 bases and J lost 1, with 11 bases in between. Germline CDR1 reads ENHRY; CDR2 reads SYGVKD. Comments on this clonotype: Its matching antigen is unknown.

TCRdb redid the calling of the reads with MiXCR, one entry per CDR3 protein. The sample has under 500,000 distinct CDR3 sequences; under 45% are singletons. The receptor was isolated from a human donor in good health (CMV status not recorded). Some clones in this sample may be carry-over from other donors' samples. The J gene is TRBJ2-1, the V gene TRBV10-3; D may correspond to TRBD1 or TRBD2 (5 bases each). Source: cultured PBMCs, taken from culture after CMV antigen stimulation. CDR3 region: CAIKARESYNEQFF. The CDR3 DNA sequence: TGTGCCATCAAAGCCAGGGAGTCCTACAATGAGCAGTTCTTC.